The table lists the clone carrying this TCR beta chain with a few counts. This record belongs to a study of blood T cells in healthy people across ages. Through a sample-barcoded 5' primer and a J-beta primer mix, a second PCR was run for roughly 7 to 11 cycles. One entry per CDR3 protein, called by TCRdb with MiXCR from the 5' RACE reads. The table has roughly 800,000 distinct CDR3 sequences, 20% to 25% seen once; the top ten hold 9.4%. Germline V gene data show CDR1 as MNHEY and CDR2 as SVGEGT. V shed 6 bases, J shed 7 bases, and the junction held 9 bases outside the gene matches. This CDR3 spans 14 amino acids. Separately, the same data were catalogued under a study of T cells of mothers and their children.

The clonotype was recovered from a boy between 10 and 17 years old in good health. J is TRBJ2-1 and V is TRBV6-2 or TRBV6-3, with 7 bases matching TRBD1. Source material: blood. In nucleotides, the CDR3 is TGTGCCAGCAGCCATATCGACAGGGTGAATGAGCAGTTCTTC. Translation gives CASSHIDRVNEQFF.